The TCR beta chain described here comes from a study of blood T cell repertoires in COVID-19. As for the study in general: Samples of COVID-19 (acute and convalescent) were obtained from the United States, Italy and Spain. Sources were T cells, B-cell-depleted T cells, or PBMCs; the material itself was cDNA or gDNA.

In the study's own analysis: Scientists estimated how many nucleated cells there were by amplifying reference gene primers. Here immunoSEQ multiplex PCR was the method, and the copy in TCRdb shows in-frame clones only, minus some. The DNA gave D and trimming, while V, J and clone size come from that table. The sample consists of about 140,000 clones, approximately 80% of them appearing once. V lost 5 bases, J lost 3 bases, and 9 bases stayed unmatched. Germline assignment: CDR1 SNHLY and CDR2 FYNNEI. The CDR3 is 17 amino acids. The chain is built from TRBV2 and TRBJ2-3; 12 positions match TRBD2. Sample: peripheral blood. The source is a human donor in a cohort sampled during active COVID-19. CDR3 amino acids: CASSLRLAGVPTDTQYF. The CDR3 DNA reads TGTGCCAGCAGTTTACGACTAGCGGGAGTGCCTACAGATACGCAGTATTTT.